The clone carrying this T cell receptor beta chain was counted a single time. As handled by the study authors: Nucleated cell number was recorded as an estimate derived from reference gene primer amplification. Produced via immunoSEQ multiplex PCR; TCRdb's table is partial and in-frame only. The DNA was the basis for D and trimming; V, J and clone size are from that table. The top ten hold 8.5% of the sample, which has tens of thousands of clones, 91% seen once. The entry originates in a study of blood T cell repertoires in COVID-19. Study-level background: Whether acute or convalescent, the COVID-19 samples came from the United States, Italy and Spain. Sources were T cells, B-cell-depleted T cells, or PBMCs; the material itself was cDNA or gDNA.

This CDR3 contains 24 residues. Germline V CDR1 and CDR2: WNHNN, SYGVQD (reference sequence). Trimming removed 4 bases from V and 3 bases from J; junction bases left unmatched: 36. The receptor was isolated from a human donor in a cohort sampled during active COVID-19. The sequenced material came from peripheral blood. This chain joins TRBV10-1 and TRBJ2-7; TRBD1 matches at 7 bases. The CDR3 sequence: CASSGLNRDRFLLLPKQRYYEQYF. Here the CDR3 DNA reads TGCGCCAGCAGTGGTTTAAACCGGGACAGATTCCTTTTACTGCCAAAACAAAGATACTACGAGCAGTACTTC.